These T cell receptor beta chains were read from a single sample in a study of cytomegalovirus exposure and HLA in healthy donors. The table came from immunoSEQ multiplex PCR; TCRdb's copy has only in-frame clones and leaves some out. Counted here are 250,000 to 350,000 clones, approximately 88% occurring once; the ten biggest clones make up approximately 0.88%. The sample was PBMCs. The source of these receptors is a woman in her late teens or twenties in good health and CMV-seronegative. Each CDR3 is given with its conserved first and last residue. The D gene is left open where the match is weak. Not every row has a clone size; where given, it reads once, few, many or a size class.

v_call	d_call	clone_size	j_call	cdr3_aa	cdr3_nt
TRBV10-3	.	.	TRBJ2-3	CAISEREGTDTQYF	TGTGCCATCAGCGAACGAGAGGGCACAGATACGCAGTATTTT
TRBV6-5	.	.	TRBJ2-5	CASSYSRETQYF	TGTGCCAGCAGTTACTCGAGAGAGACCCAGTACTTC
TRBV9	TRBD2	.	TRBJ2-1	CASSVDVAGGVRDEQFF	TGTGCCAGCAGCGTAGACGTTGCGGGAGGGGTCCGGGATGAGCAGTTCTTC
TRBV28	TRBD1	.	TRBJ1-2	CASLQGRRDYGYTF	TGTGCCAGCCTACAGGGGAGGAGGGACTATGGCTACACCTTC
TRBV29-1	TRBD2	.	TRBJ2-3	CSASAVLRLAGTSGTQYF	TGCAGCGCTTCGGCTGTTTTGAGACTAGCGGGAACCAGCGGTACGCAGTATTTT
TRBV6-5	TRBD2	.	TRBJ2-3	CASSTSGGTDTQYF	TGTGCCAGCAGTACTAGCGGTGGCACAGATACGCAGTATTTT
TRBV19	.	.	TRBJ2-2	CASSIQNTHPLGGLFF	TGTGCCAGTAGTATACAGAACACTCACCCACTCGGGGGGCTGTTTTTT
TRBV5-6	TRBD1	.	TRBJ2-1	CASSLHTGGSGNEQFF	TGTGCCAGCAGCTTACATACAGGGGGTAGCGGCAATGAGCAGTTCTTC
TRBV9	.	once	TRBJ1-1	CASSAGDTLNTEAFF	TGTGCCAGCAGCGCTGGGGACACCCTGAACACTGAAGCTTTCTTT
TRBV5-1	.	.	TRBJ1-1	CASSVITGSTEAFF	TGCGCCAGCAGCGTAATTACAGGGAGCACTGAAGCTTTCTTT
TRBV7-3	TRBD2	.	TRBJ2-3	CASSSGLAALTDTQYF	TGTGCCAGCAGCTCTGGGCTAGCGGCCCTCACAGATACGCAGTATTTT
TRBV6-5	.	.	TRBJ2-7	CASSTRGVGHEQYF	TGTGCCAGCAGCACACGGGGAGTGGGCCACGAGCAGTACTTC
TRBV19	TRBD2	.	TRBJ2-1	CASTHGGGYYNEQFF	TGTGCCAGTACCCATGGGGGGGGATACTACAATGAGCAGTTCTTC
TRBV10-3	.	once	TRBJ2-2	CAISGTQNTGELFF	TGTGCCATCAGTGGGACTCAGAACACCGGGGAGCTGTTTTTT
TRBV11-3	.	.	TRBJ1-1	CASSLSSGAEAFF	TGTGCCAGCAGCTTATCTTCTGGAGCTGAAGCTTTCTTT
TRBV5-6	.	.	TRBJ1-2	CASSFSQRSYGYTF	TGTGCCAGCAGCTTTAGTCAACGGTCCTATGGCTACACCTTC
TRBV27	TRBD2	.	TRBJ2-1	CASSFGGREGGEQFF	TGTGCCAGCAGTTTTGGTGGGAGGGAGGGTGGTGAGCAGTTCTTC
TRBV7-2	TRBD2	.	TRBJ2-7	CASSSGGTYEQYF	TGTGCCAGCAGCTCCGGGGGGACCTACGAGCAGTACTTC
TRBV5-6	.	.	TRBJ2-3	CASSLWEQGLWTDTQYF	TGTGCCAGCAGCTTGTGGGAACAGGGATTGTGGACAGATACGCAGTATTTT
TRBV9	.	.	TRBJ1-2	CASSARYRDPYGYTF	TGTGCCAGCAGCGCCCGCTACAGGGATCCCTATGGCTACACCTTC
TRBV10-3	TRBD2	.	TRBJ2-7	CAISVLGLAGDGYEQYF	TGTGCCATCAGTGTCCTCGGACTAGCGGGAGACGGGTACGAGCAGTACTTC
TRBV7-9	.	.	TRBJ2-3	CASSLSQDTQYF	TGTGCCAGCAGCTTAAGCCAAGATACGCAGTATTTT
TRBV19	TRBD2	.	TRBJ2-1	CASSIGRWEGLNEQFF	TGTGCCAGTAGTATAGGAAGGTGGGAGGGCCTTAATGAGCAGTTCTTC
TRBV6-5	.	.	TRBJ1-3	CASSYSERVRGNTIYF	TGTGCCAGCAGTTACTCGGAGCGGGTGAGAGGAAACACCATATATTTT
TRBV27	TRBD1	.	TRBJ2-7	CASSLGTGYEQYF	TGTGCCAGCAGTTTAGGGACAGGCTACGAGCAGTACTTC
TRBV6-5	.	.	TRBJ1-1	CASSVGPNTEAFF	TGTGCCAGCAGCGTTGGGCCGAACACTGAAGCTTTCTTT
TRBV5-6	.	.	TRBJ2-7	CASSSGTGRSYEQYF	TGTGCCAGCAGCTCGGGTACGGGGAGGTCCTACGAGCAGTACTTC
TRBV30	TRBD1	.	TRBJ2-5	CAWSVTRGQIQETQYF	TGTGCCTGGAGTGTAACTAGGGGACAGATTCAAGAGACCCAGTACTTC
TRBV7-6	TRBD1	.	TRBJ1-1	CASSYPGGSTEAFF	TGTGCCAGCAGCTACCCAGGGGGCAGCACTGAAGCTTTCTTT
TRBV6-1	.	.	TRBJ1-1	CASSVVEDTEAFF	TGTGCCAGCAGTGTAGTGGAGGACACTGAAGCTTTCTTT
TRBV27	.	.	TRBJ1-2	CASSGLQGGGNYGYTF	TGTGCCAGCAGTGGATTACAGGGTGGTGGGAACTATGGCTACACCTTC
TRBV2	TRBD1	.	TRBJ2-7	CASSPWTGPSYEQYF	TGTGCCAGCAGTCCTTGGACAGGACCCTCCTACGAGCAGTACTTC
TRBV28	.	.	TRBJ1-1	CAGRTWNTEAFF	TGTGCCGGCCGAACATGGAACACTGAAGCTTTCTTT
TRBV27	TRBD1	.	TRBJ2-5	CASSQDRVQETQYF	TGTGCCAGCAGTCAGGACAGGGTGCAAGAGACCCAGTACTTC
TRBV5-6	.	once	TRBJ1-1	CASSLLSGGAGEAFF	TGTGCCAGCAGCTTGTTATCCGGGGGGGCAGGTGAAGCTTTCTTT
TRBV5-1	.	.	TRBJ2-7	CASREIAEPYEQYF	TGCGCCAGCAGAGAAATAGCGGAGCCCTACGAGCAGTACTTC
TRBV20-1	.	.	TRBJ1-2	CSAQREGGYTF	TGCAGTGCTCAAAGGGAGGGTGGCTACACCTTC
TRBV5-4	TRBD1	.	TRBJ1-2	CASSLVDRVNYGYTF	TGTGCCAGCAGCTTAGTGGACAGGGTTAACTATGGCTACACCTTC
TRBV9	TRBD2	.	TRBJ2-1	CASSPLAGGPEEQFF	TGTGCCAGCAGCCCACTAGCGGGAGGGCCTGAGGAGCAGTTCTTC
TRBV5-1	TRBD2	.	TRBJ2-7	CASGGLAGGGEQYF	TGCGCCAGCGGGGGACTAGCGGGAGGTGGCGAGCAGTACTTC
TRBV29-1	TRBD1	.	TRBJ2-7	CSVRQGPYEQYF	TGCAGCGTCCGACAGGGGCCCTACGAGCAGTACTTC
TRBV5-1	TRBD2	.	TRBJ2-7	CASSWTSGYEQYF	TGCGCCAGCAGCTGGACTAGCGGCTACGAGCAGTACTTC
TRBV28	.	.	TRBJ1-5	CASSPEGGDFNQPQHF	TGTGCCAGCAGTCCCGAGGGAGGGGACTTCAATCAGCCCCAGCATTTT
TRBV10-2	TRBD2	.	TRBJ2-3	CASRETSGRLQGTQYF	TGCGCCAGCAGGGAGACTAGCGGGAGGCTTCAGGGTACGCAGTATTTT
TRBV7-9	.	.	TRBJ2-1	CASSAGIAGNEQFF	TGTGCCAGCAGCGCCGGGATAGCAGGAAATGAGCAGTTCTTC
TRBV27	TRBD2	.	TRBJ2-7	CASSLTTGTRAYEQYF	TGTGCCAGCAGTCTAACAACCGGGACTAGGGCCTACGAGCAGTACTTC
TRBV29-1	TRBD1	.	TRBJ1-1	CSVEARGRSHTEAFF	TGCAGCGTTGAAGCGAGGGGGCGCTCTCACACTGAAGCTTTCTTT
TRBV9	TRBD1	.	TRBJ2-1	CASSVGQGAYNEQFF	TGTGCCAGCAGCGTAGGACAGGGCGCCTACAATGAGCAGTTCTTC